These 18 T cell receptor beta chains originate from one sample sequenced in a study of vaccination effects on CD4 cells after COVID-19. Produced via immunoSEQ multiplex PCR; TCRdb's table is partial and in-frame only. The sample carries 67,000 or so clones, approximately 70% recorded once. Viral peptide pools were used in the ViraFEST assay to expand antigen-specific CD4+ T cells, and sequencing came afterward. Culturing for more than 9 days preceded CD4+ T cell isolation. Absence of prior SARS-CoV-2 infection characterized the vaccine recipients, who showed negative nucleocapsid antibodies. These receptors' targets are unknown. Sequenced material: CD4+ T cells from PBMCs cultured with HCoV-OC43 spike peptides, taken before COVID-19 vaccination. Subset reported: HCoV-OC43 spike overlapping peptide pool stimulation. The receptors were sampled from a human donor who received a COVID-19 vaccine.

The V call is TRBV3-1 (or the pseudogene TRBV3-2), the J call TRBJ1-1; no clear D gene. V was pared by 6 bases and J by 0 bases, with 11 bases between. Germline assignment: CDR1 LGHDT and CDR2 YNNKEL (reference sequence). This CDR3 contains 14 residues. CDR3 sequence reads: CASSLREVNTEAFF. Here the CDR3 DNA reads TGTGCCAGCAGTCTGAGGGAAGTGAACACTGAAGCTTTCTTT.

The V gene is TRBV5-1, the J gene TRBJ2-3; 7 bases fit TRBD2. V gave up 2 bases and J gave up 2 bases; unmatched junction bases: 2. CDR1 is SGHRS, CDR2 YFSETQ, per germline. The CDR3 extends over 14 amino acids. The CDR3 here is CASSLLATTDTQYF. In DNA form, the CDR3 reads TGCGCCAGCAGCTTACTAGCGACCACAGATACGCAGTATTTT. Drawing the rest from reference TRBV5-1 and TRBJ2-3, the complete variable domain is KAGVTQTPRYLIKTRGQQVTLSCSPISGHRSVSWYQQTPGQGLQFLFEYFSETQRNKGNFPGRFSGRQFSNSRSEMNVSTLELGDSALYLCASSLLATTDTQYFGPGTRLTVL.

The sample holds a few counts of this clone. The chain joins TRBV5-4 to TRBJ1-4; the D is unclear. V was pared by 3 bases and J by 6 bases, with 15 bases between. The CDR3 is made up of 15 amino acids. Germline loops: CDR1 SGHNT, CDR2 YYREEE (reference sequence). The CDR3 DNA reads TGTGCCAGCAGCTCAGTGGAGGTTGGAGATGAAAAACTGTTTTTT. Encoded protein: CASSSVEVGDEKLFF.

The chain uses TRBV6-5 and TRBJ1-1; D ambiguous. Trimming removed 4 bases from V and 9 bases from J, with 9 bases in between. This CDR3 spans 11 amino acids. Germline-derived CDR1 and CDR2 are MNHEY and SVGAGI. CDR3 loop: CASSFQTQAFF. The CDR3 DNA follows: TGTGCCAGCAGTTTCCAGACGCAAGCTTTCTTT.

This clone was seen a few times. The chain has TRBV25-1 and TRBJ1-1; D is unresolved. The ends were cut back, 3 bases at V and 3 bases at J, with 8 bases in the middle. This CDR3 spans 13 amino acids. The germline gives CDR1 MGHDK, CDR2 SYGVNS. The CDR3 nucleotides are TGTGCCAGCAGTGACGGGAGGGACACTGAAGCTTTCTTT. It is translated as CASSDGRDTEAFF.

The chain uses TRBV7-3 and TRBJ2-2; tentatively, D is TRBD1 (5 bases). In germline, CDR1 is SGHTA, CDR2 FQGTGA. The CDR3 covers 16 residues. Trimming removed 1 base at V and 1 base at J, with 10 bases between. This chain's CDR3 is CASSLMSGWNTGELFF. CDR3 nucleotide sequence: TGTGCCAGCAGCTTAATGTCAGGGTGGAACACCGGGGAGCTGTTTTTT.

V usage is TRBV6-6 and J usage is TRBJ2-2; tentative D call: TRBD2 (7 bases). V shed 6 bases and J shed 7 bases, with 18 bases lying between them. Per germline, CDR1 MNHNY and CDR2 SVGAGI (reference sequence). This CDR3 has 15 residues. CDR3 in amino acids: CASSLEGGRVGELFF. Here the CDR3 DNA reads TGTGCCAGCAGCCTGGAGGGGGGGCGGGTCGGGGAGCTGTTTTTT.

The chain employs TRBV12-5 and TRBJ1-1; no clear D gene. The CDR3 has 11 residues. V was shortened by 0 bases and J by 7 bases, with 3 bases between the two germline ends. CDR1 and CDR2 from the germline V gene are LGHNT and FRNRAP. CDR3 amino acids: CASGLVGEAFF. The CDR3 nucleotides are TGTGCTAGTGGTTTGGTTGGTGAAGCTTTCTTT.

The chain employs TRBV10-3 and TRBJ2-1, with TRBD1 matching over 7 bases. The J segment lost 5 bases and the V segment lost 10 bases, leaving 14 bases of the junction unmatched. This CDR3 region has 15 residues. Germline CDR1 is ENHRY and CDR2 is SYGVKD. CDR3 amino acids: CATNAPGQKNNEQFF. The CDR3 DNA reads TGTGCCACCAACGCGCCGGGACAGAAGAACAATGAGCAGTTCTTC.

The chain employs TRBV5-4 and TRBJ1-5; D is possibly TRBD1 (6 bases). CDR3 size: 13 residues. CDR1 and CDR2 (germline): SGHNT, YYREEE (reference sequence). V lost 4 bases to trimming and J lost 4 bases, with 9 bases between them. The CDR3 DNA is TGTGCCAGCAGCAGAGGGGGGAATCAGCCCCAGCATTTT. As protein: CASSRGGNQPQHF.

This chain joins TRBV6-6 and TRBJ1-6; 7 nucleotides agree with TRBD1. Germline lookup yields CDR1 MNHNY and CDR2 SVGAGI (reference sequence). The CDR3 consists of 15 residues. V shed 5 bases and J 10 bases; nucleotides not matched to a gene: 11. As DNA, the CDR3 is TGTGCCAGCAGTCTCCCAACAGGGGCGGAATCACCCCTCCACTTT. Amino acid sequence: CASSLPTGAESPLHF.

The chain employs TRBV7-2 and TRBJ2-5; TRBD1 aligns across 9 bases. V shed 7 bases and J 0 bases; nucleotides not matched to a gene: 9. The germline gives CDR1 SGHTA, CDR2 FQGNSA. This CDR3 has 16 amino acids. CDR3 nucleotide sequence: TGTGCCAGCACCCTAACAGGGGGCGGAAACCAAGAGACCCAGTACTTC. It yields the protein CASTLTGGGNQETQYF.

The CDR3 protein is CASSQGLAGRRYNEQFF. In DNA form, the CDR3 reads TGTGCCAGCAGCCAAGGGTTAGCGGGGAGAAGATACAATGAGCAGTTCTTC. The chain uses TRBV3-1 (or the pseudogene TRBV3-2) and TRBJ2-1, with 8 bases that match TRBD2. With V trimmed by 1 base and J by 4 bases, 9 bases remained unmatched. Germline V CDR1 and CDR2: LGHDT, YNNKEL (reference sequence). The CDR3 runs 17 residues.

The chain combines TRBV10-3 with TRBJ1-2; D unresolved. The CDR3 loop spans 13 amino acids. V lost 3 bases and J lost 2, with 7 bases in between. Germline V gene data show CDR1 as ENHRY and CDR2 as SYGVKD. This CDR3 reads CAISDVGNYGYTF. CDR3 nucleotides: TGTGCCATCAGTGACGTCGGCAACTATGGCTACACCTTC.

The J gene is TRBJ2-3, the V gene TRBV5-5; 7 bases agree with TRBD2. This CDR3 has 18 residues. Germline V CDR1 and CDR2: SGHKS, YYEKEE (reference sequence). V shed 0 bases, J shed 4 bases, and the junction held 14 bases outside the gene matches. The CDR3 here is CASSLAGGLRGSADTQYF. The CDR3 DNA is TGTGCCAGCAGCTTGGCCGGGGGGTTGCGGGGGAGTGCAGATACGCAGTATTTT.

The chain carries TRBV6-5 and TRBJ1-2; D is perhaps TRBD1 (6 bases). This CDR3 has 14 residues. From germline, CDR1 is MNHEY and CDR2 SVGAGI. Trimming shortened V by 6 bases and J by 4 bases, and 15 bases separated the two germline ends. The CDR3 sequence is CASSRNREGYGYTF. CDR3 in DNA: TGTGCCAGCAGCCGAAACAGGGAGGGCTATGGCTACACCTTC.

The V and J genes are TRBV7-9 and TRBJ1-2, with D uncertain. This CDR3 comprises 13 residues. Trimming took 6 bases from V and 0 from J, leaving 8 bases between them. Germline CDR1 and CDR2: SEHNR and FQNEAQ (reference sequence). The CDR3 DNA follows: TGTGCCAGCAGAAGTACAGCTAACTATGGCTACACCTTC. Translated: CASRSTANYGYTF.

The J gene is TRBJ2-7, the V gene TRBV6-5, with D tentatively TRBD1 (6 bases). The germline CDR1 and CDR2 sequences are MNHEY and SVGAGI. The V end lost 5 bases, the J end lost 3 bases, and 14 bases lay between the germline ends. The CDR3 length is 14 residues. The chain's CDR3 is CASSPSTGFYEQYV. In DNA, the CDR3 is TGTGCCAGCAGTCCCTCAACAGGGTTCTACGAGCAGTACGTC.